This TCR beta chain is drawn from a study of blood T cell repertoires in COVID-19. The repertoire was sequenced with immunoSEQ multiplex PCR; TCRdb's copy has only in-frame clones and lacks some. The sample includes 250,000 to 350,000 clones, under 85% of them seen just once. Trimming removed 3 bases from V and 0 bases from J, with 10 bases in between. This CDR3 contains 15 residues. Germline-derived CDR1 and CDR2 are SGHTA and FQGTGA. The receptor comes from a human donor with COVID-19, enrolled during active disease. The donor label of this sample is uncertain. The sequenced sample consisted of peripheral blood. V is TRBV7-3 and J is TRBJ2-3; tentative D call: TRBD1 (5 bases). For the CDR3, the DNA is TGTGCCAGCAGCTTGGGGTACAGGAGCACAGATACGCAGTATTTT. It encodes CASSLGYRSTDTQYF.